One sample yielded the 22 T cell receptor beta chains listed below, sequenced in a study of blood T cell repertoires in COVID-19. This table comes from immunoSEQ multiplex PCR, and its TCRdb copy is limited to in-frame clones, with some not included. Of roughly 180,000 clones listed, approximately 80% are singletons. Sequenced sample: peripheral blood. The receptors stem from a woman between 35 and 50 years old with COVID-19, enrolled during active disease.

V usage is TRBV5-1 and J usage is TRBJ1-6, with 8 positions matching TRBD1. The germline CDR1 and CDR2 sequences are SGHRS and YFSETQ. This CDR3 is built from 16 residues. The ends lost 4 bases at V and 9 bases at J; junction bases unmatched: 12. The CDR3 protein is CASSQQPTGDSSPLHF. The CDR3 DNA sequence: TGCGCCAGCAGCCAGCAGCCGACAGGGGACAGTTCACCCCTCCACTTT.

The chain recombines TRBV7-9 with TRBJ1-6, with TRBD1 as a possible D gene (5 bases). The CDR3 is made up of 13 amino acids. The V gene lost 5 bases and the J gene lost 7 bases, with 9 bases spanning the gap. Germline-derived CDR1 and CDR2 are SEHNR and FQNEAQ (reference sequence). CDR3 in amino acids: CASSIEGNSPLHF. The CDR3 DNA reads TGTGCCAGCAGCATAGAGGGGAATTCACCCCTCCACTTT.

V gene TRBV11-2 combines with J gene TRBJ1-2, with unresolved D. In germline, CDR1 is SGHAT, CDR2 FQNNGV. Between the trimmed V and J ends, which lost 3 bases and 4 bases, there was a span of 9 bases. The CDR3 extends over 13 amino acids. The CDR3 reads CASSLNSFYGYTF. The CDR3 nucleotides read TGTGCCAGCAGCTTGAACAGTTTCTATGGCTACACCTTC.

The chain recombines TRBV28 with TRBJ2-7; D unresolved. The ends were cut back, 8 bases at V and 0 bases at J, with 8 bases in the middle. The CDR3 is 12 residues long. Germline CDR1 reads MDHEN; CDR2 reads SYDVKM. The CDR3 DNA sequence: TGTGCCAGCTCGGAGAGCTCCTACGAGCAGTACTTC. Residues: CASSESSYEQYF.

The rearrangement links TRBV11-2 to TRBJ1-5; 7 bases are shared with TRBD1. Trimming cost V 4 bases and J 6 bases; bases outside gene matches: 12. The CDR3 is 16 amino acids. CDR1 is SGHAT, CDR2 FQNNGV, per germline. DNA for the CDR3: TGTGCCAGCAGCTCTGGGGGACAGCGGCCAGGTCAGCCCCAGCATTTT. Translating it yields CASSSGGQRPGQPQHF.

J is TRBJ1-2 and V is TRBV21-1. TRBV21-1 has pseudogene status. The length of the CDR3 is 11 residues. The CDR3 sequence is CASVMYNGYTF. The CDR3 nucleotides are TGTGCCAGCGTAATGTATAATGGCTACACCTTC.

CDR3 residues: CATGIQGNTEAFF. CDR3 in DNA: TGTGCCACCGGGATACAGGGGAACACTGAAGCTTTCTTT. The rearrangement uses TRBV6-5 and TRBJ1-1; tentatively, D is TRBD1 (6 bases). Germline CDR1 and CDR2: MNHEY and SVGAGI. Trimming took 10 bases from V and 1 from J, leaving 13 bases between them. The length of the CDR3 is 13 residues.

The chain has TRBV6-4 and TRBJ2-7, with 9 bases lining up with TRBD1. Trimming removed 6 bases from V and 3 bases from J; junction bases left unmatched: 9. Looked up from germline, CDR1 is MRHNA and CDR2 is SNTAGT. This CDR3 has 15 residues. Here the CDR3 DNA reads TGTGCCAGCAGATCCCGGGACAGGGAGTTCTACGAGCAGTACTTC. Translation: CASRSRDREFYEQYF.

The chain links TRBV5-8 to TRBJ2-1; weak D call: TRBD1 (6 bases). Germline lookup yields CDR1 SGHTS and CDR2 YDEGEE. The CDR3 spans 15 residues. V was trimmed by 4 bases and J by 0 bases, leaving 11 bases between them. This CDR3 is CASSEGVGSYNEQFF. Written as DNA, the CDR3 is TGTGCCAGCAGCGAGGGGGTGGGCTCCTACAATGAGCAGTTCTTC.

The chain combines TRBV18 with TRBJ1-1; 7 bases align to TRBD1. There are 13 residues in the CDR3. Germline V gene data show CDR1 as KGHSH and CDR2 as LQKENI. Unmatched junction bases numbered 3, after V lost 4 bases and J lost 4 bases. CDR3 bases: TGTGCCAGCTCACTGCGGGACAGCACTGAAGCTTTCTTT. Residues: CASSLRDSTEAFF.

The chain carries TRBV11-3 and TRBJ2-7; tentatively, D is TRBD2 (6 bases). CDR1 and CDR2 (germline): SGHNT, YENEEA. V was trimmed by 5 bases and J by 4 bases, leaving 12 bases between them. This CDR3 has 13 residues. For the CDR3, the DNA is TGTGCCAGCAGCCACGGGGAGGCGTACGAGCAGTACTTC. Its translation is CASSHGEAYEQYF.

The chain uses TRBV29-1 and TRBJ2-2; 8 nucleotides align to TRBD1. CDR1 SQVTM and CDR2 ANQGSEA come from the germline V gene. The CDR3 runs 12 residues. The junction had 2 bases not matched to a gene; V was cut back by 5 bases and J by 6 bases. In DNA form, the CDR3 reads TGCAGCGTTAGACAGGGGCCCGGGGAGCTGTTTTTT. Translation: CSVRQGPGELFF.

This chain joins TRBV5-1 and TRBJ1-1; 7 bases line up with TRBD1. This CDR3 has 15 residues. Germline CDR1 and CDR2: SGHRS and YFSETQ. Unmatched junction bases numbered 10, after V lost 3 bases and J lost 5 bases. The CDR3 spells CASSWGAGGGTEAFF. CDR3 in DNA: TGCGCCAGCAGCTGGGGTGCAGGGGGAGGAACTGAAGCTTTCTTT. The full variable domain, completed using reference TRBV5-1 and TRBJ1-1, is KAGVTQTPRYLIKTRGQQVTLSCSPISGHRSVSWYQQTPGQGLQFLFEYFSETQRNKGNFPGRFSGRQFSNSRSEMNVSTLELGDSALYLCASSWGAGGGTEAFFGQGTRLTVV.

The rearrangement joins TRBV9 to TRBJ2-7, with 7 bases aligning to TRBD2. V was pared by 4 bases and J by 1 base, with 2 bases of the junction left unmatched. CDR1 is SGDLS and CDR2 is YYNGEE in the germline V gene. The CDR3 runs to 13 residues. The CDR3 sequence is CASSSGMSYEQYF. For the CDR3, the DNA is TGTGCCAGCAGCAGCGGGATGTCCTACGAGCAGTACTTC.

The chain links TRBV5-5 to TRBJ1-4, with D possibly TRBD1 on 6 matching bases. Germline V gene lookup returns CDR1 SGHKS and CDR2 YYEKEE (reference sequence). The CDR3 consists of 16 residues. Deletions cut 4 bases from V and 6 bases from J, with 19 bases between. The DNA for the CDR3 is TGTGCCAGCAGCCCCAACTATGCCAGGGGAGATGAAAAACTGTTTTTT. This codes for CASSPNYARGDEKLFF. Full variable domain (remainder filled in from reference TRBV5-5 and TRBJ1-4): DAGVTQSPTHLIKTRGQQVTLRCSPISGHKSVSWYQQVLGQGPQFIFQYYEKEERGRGNFPDRFSARQFPNYSSELNVNALLLGDSALYLCASSPNYARGDEKLFFGSGTQLSVL.

The chain carries TRBV25-1 and TRBJ1-6; 10 nucleotides align to TRBD1. The length of the CDR3 is 15 residues. J lost 9 bases, V lost 4 bases, and 6 bases had no gene match. CDR1 is MGHDK, CDR2 SYGVNS, per germline. The CDR3: CASSAGQGDSSPLHF. The DNA of the CDR3 is TGTGCCAGCAGTGCCGGACAGGGGGATAGTTCACCCCTCCACTTT.

The rearrangement uses TRBV6-5 and TRBJ1-5; D uncertain. This CDR3 region has 13 residues. Germline lookup yields CDR1 MNHEY and CDR2 SVGAGI. CDR3 DNA: TGTACCATTCAACTGGGAGGAACTCAGCCCCAGCATTTT. Its translation: CTIQLGGTQPQHF.

The chain uses TRBV27 and TRBJ2-7; weak D call: TRBD1 (5 bases). The V end was cut by 0 bases, the J end by 2 bases, with 11 bases between. The CDR3 has 15 amino acids. Germline-derived CDR1 and CDR2 are MNHEY and SMNVEV (reference sequence). The CDR3 sequence: CASSLSHRSTYEQYF. The CDR3, as DNA: TGTGCCAGCAGTTTATCCCACAGGAGTACCTACGAGCAGTACTTC.

V is TRBV7-9 and J is TRBJ1-1; TRBD1 is a possible D gene (5 bases). The CDR3 runs to 13 residues. The V end lost 5 bases, the J end lost 5 bases, and 12 bases lay between the germline ends. In germline, CDR1 is SEHNR, CDR2 FQNEAQ (reference sequence). The CDR3 DNA follows: TGTGCCAGCAGCCAAGGTGGGGGGACTGAAGCTTTCTTT. Its translation: CASSQGGGTEAFF.

This clone has just a few counts. The J gene is TRBJ1-6, the V gene TRBV4-1; perhaps TRBD1 as D (6 bases). This CDR3 is built from 14 residues. Germline V CDR1 and CDR2: MGHRA, YSYEKL. V was shortened by 2 bases and J by 11 bases, with 13 bases between the two germline ends. CDR3: CASSQTGYNPPLHF. The CDR3 coding sequence is TGCGCCAGCAGCCAAACAGGGTACAATCCACCCCTCCACTTT.

In nucleotides, the CDR3 is TGTGCCACCAGCAGAGCGGGGACAGCCTATGAGAACACTGAAGCTTTCTTT. This translates into CATSRAGTAYENTEAFF. The J gene is TRBJ1-1, the V gene TRBV15; 7 bases are shared with TRBD1. V lost 1 base, J lost 1 base, and 9 bases stayed unmatched. Germline CDR1 reads LNHNV; CDR2 reads YYDKDF (reference sequence). The CDR3 spans 17 residues.

In its sample, this clone was seen a few times. The rearrangement links TRBV28 to TRBJ2-7, with 9 bases matching TRBD1. The CDR3 has 13 amino acids. V shed 6 bases, J shed 2 bases, and the junction held 2 bases outside the gene matches. From germline, CDR1 is MDHEN and CDR2 SYDVKM. CDR3 nucleotide sequence: TGTGCCAGCAGGGGGACAGGGACCTACGAGCAGTACTTC. Protein sequence: CASRGTGTYEQYF.